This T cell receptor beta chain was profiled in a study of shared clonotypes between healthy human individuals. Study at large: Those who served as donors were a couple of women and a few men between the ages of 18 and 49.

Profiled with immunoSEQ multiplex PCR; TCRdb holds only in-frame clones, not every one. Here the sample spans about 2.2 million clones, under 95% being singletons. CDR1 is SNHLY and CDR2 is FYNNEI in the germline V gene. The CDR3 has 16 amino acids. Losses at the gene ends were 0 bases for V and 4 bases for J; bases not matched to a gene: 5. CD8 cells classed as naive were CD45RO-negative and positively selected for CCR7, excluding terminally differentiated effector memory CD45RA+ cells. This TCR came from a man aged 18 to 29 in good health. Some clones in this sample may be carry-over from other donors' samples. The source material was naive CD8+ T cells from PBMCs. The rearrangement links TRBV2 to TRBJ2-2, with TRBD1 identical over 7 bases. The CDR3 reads CASSEATQGITGELFF. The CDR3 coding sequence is TGTGCCAGCAGTGAAGCGACACAGGGGATCACCGGGGAGCTGTTTTTT.